Sequencing of this TCR beta chain was carried out in a study of blood T cell repertoires in COVID-19. The table lists this clone with a few counts. Using immunoSEQ multiplex PCR, the repertoire was profiled, and TCRdb retains in-frame clones only, with some absent. The sample contains roughly 150,000 clones, around four fifths of which appear only once. The CDR3 contains 15 residues. Germline V gene sequence: CDR1 SNHLY, CDR2 FYNNEI. Trimming left V 1 base short and J 4 bases short, with 13 bases between. V and J are TRBV2 and TRBJ1-1, with unresolved D. The TCR originated in a woman of 80 years or more with acute or convalescent COVID-19. The sample was peripheral blood. The CDR3 spells CASSEVAGRVTEAFF. The DNA for the CDR3 is TGTGCCAGCAGTGAAGTGGCGGGTCGGGTCACTGAAGCTTTCTTT.